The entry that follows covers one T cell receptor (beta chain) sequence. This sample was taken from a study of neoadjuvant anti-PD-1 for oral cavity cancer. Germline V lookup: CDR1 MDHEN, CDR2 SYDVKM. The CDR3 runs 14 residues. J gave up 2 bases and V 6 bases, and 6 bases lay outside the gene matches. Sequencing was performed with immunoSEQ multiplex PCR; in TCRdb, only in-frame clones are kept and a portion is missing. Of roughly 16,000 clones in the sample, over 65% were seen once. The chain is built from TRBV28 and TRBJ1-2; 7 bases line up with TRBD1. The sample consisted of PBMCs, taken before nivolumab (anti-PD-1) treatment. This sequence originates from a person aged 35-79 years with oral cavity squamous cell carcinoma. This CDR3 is CASRTPQGNYGYTF. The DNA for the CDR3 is TGTGCCAGCAGGACCCCACAGGGGAACTATGGCTACACCTTC.